This T cell receptor beta chain emerged from a study of CD8 T cells in Susac syndrome. Across the whole study: When blood was drawn, patients with Susac syndrome were on intravenous immunoglobulin alone, on corticosteroids, or therapy-naive. General study points: The authors acknowledged that the study's TCR sequencing and HLA analysis involved relatively few individuals.

Reverse transcription used about 0.45 to 1 ug RNA and random hexamers. The authors amplified TCR beta CDR3 across 54 Vbeta and 13 Jbeta using immunoSEQ multiplex PCR. MiXCR was run by TCRdb on the immunoSEQ multiplex PCR reads, yielding one entry per CDR3 protein. The table includes under 200,000 distinct CDR3 sequences, around 96% detected once. Negative isolation yielded CD4+ and CD8+ T cells, and FACS enriched TEMRA cells. The CDR3 extends over 16 amino acids. The germline V gene has CDR1 MNHEY and CDR2 SVGAGI. Trimming stripped 0 bases from V and 2 bases from J, with 11 bases between. With regard to this clonotype: Antigen: not known.

The clonotype originates from a human donor with Susac syndrome. The chain couples TRBV6-5 to TRBJ2-1, with D hard to call. The sample taken for sequencing was CD4+ T cells from PBMCs. The CDR3 loop reads CASSYSIRVPYNEQFF. The DNA for the CDR3 is TGTGCCAGCAGTTACTCGATCCGGGTCCCCTACAATGAGCAGTTCTTC.